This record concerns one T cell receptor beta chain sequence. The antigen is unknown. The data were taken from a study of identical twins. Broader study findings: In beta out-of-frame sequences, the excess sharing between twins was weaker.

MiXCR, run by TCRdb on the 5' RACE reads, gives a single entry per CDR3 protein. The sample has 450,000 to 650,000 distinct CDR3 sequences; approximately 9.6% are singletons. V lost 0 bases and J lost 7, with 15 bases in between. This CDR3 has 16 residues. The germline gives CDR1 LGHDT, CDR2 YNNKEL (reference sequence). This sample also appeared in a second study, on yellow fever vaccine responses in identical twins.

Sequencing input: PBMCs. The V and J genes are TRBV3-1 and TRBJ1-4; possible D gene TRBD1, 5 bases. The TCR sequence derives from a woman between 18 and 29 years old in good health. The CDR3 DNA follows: TGTGCCAGCAGCCAAGAGTGGGGGGATCGGTCTGAAAAACTGTTTTTT. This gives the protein CASSQEWGDRSEKLFF.